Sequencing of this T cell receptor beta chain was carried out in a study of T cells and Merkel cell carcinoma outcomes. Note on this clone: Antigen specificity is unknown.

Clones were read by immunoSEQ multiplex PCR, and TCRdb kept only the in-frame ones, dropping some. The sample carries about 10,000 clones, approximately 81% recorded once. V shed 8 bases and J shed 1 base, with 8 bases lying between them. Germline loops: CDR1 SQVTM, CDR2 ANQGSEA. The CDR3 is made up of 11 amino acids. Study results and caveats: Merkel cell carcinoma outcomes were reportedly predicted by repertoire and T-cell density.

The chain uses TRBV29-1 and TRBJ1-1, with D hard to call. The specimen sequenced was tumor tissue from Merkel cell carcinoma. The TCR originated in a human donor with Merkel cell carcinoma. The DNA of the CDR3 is TGCAGCTTTAAATCGAACACTGAAGCTTTCTTT. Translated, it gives CSFKSNTEAFF.